These 29 T cell receptor beta chains share one sample of origin, sequenced in a study of shared clonotypes between healthy human individuals. The data were produced by immunoSEQ multiplex PCR, yet TCRdb's version contains in-frame clones alone and is incomplete. The profile shows about 980,000 clones, approximately 76% of them singletons. The sample taken for sequencing was memory CD4+ T cells sorted from blood. Sample subset: CD45RA-negative fraction. The source of these receptors is a man younger than 35 in good health.

This chain connects TRBV5-1 to TRBJ1-1, with 11 bases that match TRBD1. The V gene end was trimmed by 2 bases and the J gene end by 6 bases; junction bases not matched to a gene: 6. This CDR3 region has 15 residues. CDR1 SGHRS and CDR2 YFSETQ come from the germline V gene. The CDR3 sequence: CASSFRTGGTAEAFF. The CDR3 nucleotides are TGCGCCAGCAGCTTCCGGACAGGGGGCACCGCTGAAGCTTTCTTT.

The chain carries TRBV13 and TRBJ2-7; 12 bases line up with TRBD2. The CDR3 consists of 14 residues. Germline CDR1 is PRHDT and CDR2 is FYEKMQ (reference sequence). J gave up 9 bases and V 3 bases, and 6 bases lay outside the gene matches. Here the CDR3 DNA reads TGTGCCAGCAGCTTCCGGACTAGCGGGAAAGGGCAGTACTTC. Translation gives CASSFRTSGKGQYF.

This rearrangement joins TRBV25-1 to TRBJ2-7; D uncertain. The germline CDR1 and CDR2 sequences are MGHDK and SYGVNS. This CDR3 is 11 amino acids long. V shed 4 bases and J shed 3 bases, with 4 bases lying between them. The CDR3 DNA reads as TGTGCCAGCAGTGCCGGCTACGAGCAGTACTTC. Translating gives CASSAGYEQYF.

J is TRBJ2-2 and V is TRBV12-5; D may be TRBD1 (6 bases). This CDR3 is built from 18 residues. V was shortened by 5 bases and J by 4 bases, with 23 bases between the two germline ends. Germline V gene sequence: CDR1 LGHNT, CDR2 FRNRAP. The CDR3 protein is CASGPGPVGHMITGELFF. The CDR3 DNA follows: TGTGCTAGTGGTCCGGGTCCGGTGGGACACATGATCACCGGGGAGCTGTTTTTT.

This clone was detected ten times or more. The rearrangement joins TRBV7-3 to TRBJ1-4; D remains unclear. The V end was cut by 5 bases, the J end by 2 bases, with 9 bases between. Germline V lookup: CDR1 SGHTA, CDR2 FQGTGA. The CDR3 runs to 14 residues. CDR3 sequence reads: CASSALGTNEKLFF. The DNA for the CDR3 is TGTGCCAGCAGCGCGCTGGGGACTAATGAAAAACTGTTTTTT.

The rearrangement uses TRBV5-1 and TRBJ1-2, with no clear D. CDR1 and CDR2 from the germline V gene are SGHRS and YFSETQ. This CDR3 is 15 amino acids long. Between the trimmed V and J ends, which lost 0 bases and 6 bases, there was a span of 15 bases. Here the CDR3 reads CASSLAGGPWDGYTF. The CDR3 region has the DNA TGCGCCAGCAGCTTGGCCGGCGGACCCTGGGATGGCTACACCTTC. Using reference TRBV5-1 and TRBJ1-2 for the parts outside the CDR3, the full variable domain is KAGVTQTPRYLIKTRGQQVTLSCSPISGHRSVSWYQQTPGQGLQFLFEYFSETQRNKGNFPGRFSGRQFSNSRSEMNVSTLELGDSALYLCASSLAGGPWDGYTFGSGTRLTVV.

The chain couples TRBV5-1 to TRBJ2-6; 7 nucleotides line up with TRBD2. The CDR3 is 18 amino acids. Germline V gives CDR1 SGHRS, CDR2 YFSETQ. Trimming took 3 bases from V and 0 from J; bases not matched to a gene: 9. The CDR3 sequence: CASSSPSLASSGANVLTF. CDR3 in DNA: TGCGCCAGCAGCTCCCCGTCACTAGCGAGCTCTGGGGCCAACGTCCTGACTTTC.

J is TRBJ1-5 and V is TRBV19, with TRBD1 matching 8 bases. J was trimmed by 1 base and V by 3 bases; bases with no gene match: 11. There are 18 residues in the CDR3. CDR1 is LNHDA, CDR2 SQIVND, per germline (reference sequence). CDR3 in amino acids: CASSIIGRGQGSNQPQHF. The CDR3 coding sequence is TGTGCCAGTAGTATTATAGGCAGGGGGCAGGGGAGCAATCAGCCCCAGCATTTT. The full variable domain, its missing parts supplied by reference TRBV19 and TRBJ1-5, is DGGITQSPKYLFRKEGQNVTLSCEQNLNHDAMYWYRQDPGQGLRLIYYSQIVNDFQKGDIAEGYSVSREKKESFPLTVTSAQKNPTAFYLCASSIIGRGQGSNQPQHFGDGTRLSIL.

The chain carries TRBV19 and TRBJ1-6; D call uncertain. The germline V gene has CDR1 LNHDA and CDR2 SQIVND (reference sequence). This CDR3 is built from 14 residues. Deletions cut 3 bases from V and 7 bases from J, with 10 bases between. CDR3 in amino acids: CASSIGQENSPLHF. In nucleotides, the CDR3 is TGTGCCAGTAGTATCGGTCAGGAGAATTCACCCCTCCACTTT.

The chain joins TRBV5-1 to TRBJ1-1; D is ambiguous. The CDR3 is 14 residues long. CDR1 and CDR2 from the germline V gene are SGHRS and YFSETQ. The V and J ends lost 6 bases and 11 bases respectively, with 23 bases between them. The CDR3 DNA is TGCGCCAGCAACCTAACCCCGACCGACCCTAGGGCTTTCTTT. It specifies CASNLTPTDPRAFF.

This rearrangement joins TRBV28 to TRBJ1-5; D not resolved. This CDR3 contains 16 residues. Germline V gene data show CDR1 as MDHEN and CDR2 as SYDVKM. The ends were cut back, 6 bases at V and 4 bases at J, with 19 bases in the middle. The DNA of the CDR3 is TGTGCCAGCAGGTTGGTGGGTCTGGGTCCGAATCAGCCCCAGCATTTT. This codes for CASRLVGLGPNQPQHF.

Only one count was recorded for this clone. The rearrangement uses TRBV5-1 and TRBJ2-3, with 13 bases lining up with TRBD2. The CDR3 length is 16 residues. J lost 4 bases, V lost 1 base, and 3 bases had no gene match. Germline V lookup: CDR1 SGHRS, CDR2 YFSETQ. The CDR3 DNA is TGCGCCAGCAGCTTGACTAGCGGGGGGGCCTCAGATACGCAGTATTTT. Protein sequence: CASSLTSGGASDTQYF. Together with reference TRBV5-1 and TRBJ2-3, the CDR3 gives the full variable domain: KAGVTQTPRYLIKTRGQQVTLSCSPISGHRSVSWYQQTPGQGLQFLFEYFSETQRNKGNFPGRFSGRQFSNSRSEMNVSTLELGDSALYLCASSLTSGGASDTQYFGPGTRLTVL.

In the case of this clone: This is likely an artifact of a read error, given a far larger clone one base away. The sample carries other DNA sequences with the same CDR3. The chain carries TRBV5-4 and TRBJ2-6; unclear D gene. V shed 2 bases and J shed 0 bases, with 6 bases lying between them. Germline-derived CDR1 and CDR2 are SGHNT and YYREEE (reference sequence). The CDR3 length is 15 residues. DNA for the CDR3: TGTGCCAGCAGCTTATGGAGCTCTGGGGCCAACGTCCTGACTTTC. This encodes CASSLWSSGANVLTF. Looking up the rest from reference TRBV5-4 and TRBJ2-6 gives the full variable domain: ETGVTQSPTHLIKTRGQQVTLRCSSQSGHNTVSWYQQALGQGPQFIFQYYREEENGRGNFPPRFSGLQFPNYSSELNVNALELDDSALYLCASSLWSSGANVLTFGAGSRLTVL.

The chain has TRBV18 and TRBJ2-7; TRBD1 is a possible D gene (6 bases). Germline loops: CDR1 KGHSH, CDR2 LQKENI. The CDR3 contains 15 residues. Trimming took 3 bases from V and 3 from J, leaving 15 bases between them. CDR3 region: CASSPRQEINYEQYF. In nucleotides, the CDR3 is TGTGCCAGCTCACCCAGACAGGAAATCAACTACGAGCAGTACTTC.

This rearrangement joins TRBV10-2 to TRBJ2-5; D remains unclear. This CDR3 has 13 residues. Trimming pared 7 bases from V and 5 bases from J, leaving 14 bases between. Germline values: CDR1 WSHSY, CDR2 SAAADI. In DNA form, the CDR3 reads TGCGCCAGCACCTCGAAAATCGTTGAGACCCAGTACTTC. Protein: CASTSKIVETQYF.

The chain is built from TRBV30 and TRBJ1-3; TRBD1 matches 7 bases. Germline CDR1 is GTSNPN and CDR2 is SVGIG (reference sequence). V was pared by 3 bases and J by 2 bases, with 4 bases of the junction left unmatched. The CDR3 spans 14 residues. Written as DNA, the CDR3 is TGTGCCTGGAGGCGGAGGGGGCCTGGAAACACCATATATTTT. This codes for CAWRRRGPGNTIYF.

The chain combines TRBV10-1 with TRBJ2-2; 7 nucleotides line up with TRBD2. The V gene's germline CDR1 is WNHNN and CDR2 SYGVQD (reference sequence). This CDR3 has 16 residues. Trimming removed 6 bases from V and 1 base from J; junction bases left unmatched: 8. This CDR3 reads CASRKPGLLNTGELFF. The CDR3 DNA follows: TGCGCCAGCAGGAAGCCGGGACTACTGAACACCGGGGAGCTGTTTTTT.

CDR3 residues: CASSLVPTSYEQYF. The CDR3 coding sequence is TGCGCCAGCAGCTTGGTGCCAACATCCTACGAGCAGTACTTC. J is TRBJ2-7 and V is TRBV5-1, with unresolved D. The CDR3 sequence is 14 residues long. Germline CDR1 reads SGHRS; CDR2 reads YFSETQ. The V and J ends lost 0 bases and 1 base respectively, with 8 bases between them.

V gene TRBV28 combines with J gene TRBJ1-5, with a tentative D call TRBD1 (5 bases). Looked up from germline, CDR1 is MDHEN and CDR2 is SYDVKM. Deletions cut 3 bases from V and 2 bases from J, with 14 bases between. The CDR3 spans 16 residues. Here the CDR3 reads CASSFSLQGGNQPQHF. CDR3 DNA: TGTGCCAGCAGTTTCAGTCTGCAGGGAGGCAATCAGCCCCAGCATTTT.

The chain couples TRBV7-2 to TRBJ2-7; no definite D call. This CDR3 contains 12 residues. Trimming removed 5 bases at V and 5 bases at J, with 10 bases between. Germline V lookup: CDR1 SGHTA, CDR2 FQGNSA. The chain's CDR3 is CASSHPPNEQYF. Here the CDR3 DNA reads TGTGCCAGCAGCCACCCCCCTAACGAGCAGTACTTC.

The CDR3: CASRRGQMNTEAFF. DNA of the CDR3: TGTGCCAGCAGGAGGGGGCAAATGAACACTGAAGCTTTCTTT. This sequence joins TRBV6-5 and TRBJ1-1; TRBD1 matches at 7 bases. This CDR3 has 14 amino acids. Germline V gene data show CDR1 as MNHEY and CDR2 as SVGAGI. The V gene end was trimmed by 6 bases and the J gene end by 0 bases; junction bases not matched to a gene: 4.

J is TRBJ1-6 and V is TRBV7-9; 8 bases are shared with TRBD1. Germline loops: CDR1 SEHNR, CDR2 FQNEAQ (reference sequence). The CDR3 loop spans 17 amino acids. After removal of 5 bases from V and 9 bases from J, the junction contained 15 bases not matched to a gene. DNA of the CDR3: TGTGCCAGCAGCCACGGACAGGGCGGGGAGGTTAGTTCACCCCTCCACTTT. Translated: CASSHGQGGEVSSPLHF.

This chain connects TRBV10-1 to TRBJ2-1, with D unresolved. The ends were cut back, 0 bases at V and 0 bases at J, with 6 bases in the middle. There are 15 residues in the CDR3. Germline CDR1 reads WNHNN; CDR2 reads SYGVQD (reference sequence). The CDR3 is CASSESLLSYNEQFF. The CDR3 nucleotides are TGCGCCAGCAGTGAGTCATTACTCTCCTACAATGAGCAGTTCTTC.

This clone appeared a few times. This chain links TRBV20-1 with TRBJ2-7; D not resolved. Germline loops: CDR1 DFQATT, CDR2 SNEGSKA (reference sequence). V dropped 3 bases and J dropped 7 bases, with 10 bases sitting between them. This CDR3 has 11 amino acids. The CDR3: CSASRPEEQYF. The DNA of the CDR3 is TGCAGTGCTAGTCGGCCAGAGGAGCAGTACTTC.

The rearrangement links TRBV4-1 to TRBJ2-5, with 13 bases fitting TRBD2. The CDR3 spans 15 residues. With V trimmed by 8 bases and J by 7 bases, 10 bases remained unmatched. CDR1 is MGHRA and CDR2 is YSYEKL in the germline V gene. CDR3 protein: CASRERTSGRGTQYF. The CDR3 DNA is TGCGCCAGCCGAGAGAGGACTAGCGGGAGAGGGACCCAGTACTTC.

In this sample, this clone turned up a few times. The gene calls are TRBV6-6 and TRBJ1-2; TRBD1 agrees at 8 bases. The V segment lost 6 bases and the J segment 2 bases; nucleotides outside the gene matches: 5. CDR1 is MNHNY, CDR2 SVGAGI, per germline (reference sequence). CDR3 length: 14 residues. DNA of the CDR3: TGTGCCAGCAGCTCGGGACAGGCCAACTATGGCTACACCTTC. It specifies CASSSGQANYGYTF.

Note on this clone: In the same sample, other DNA sequences code for this CDR3. The chain has TRBV5-1 and TRBJ1-2, with D possibly matching TRBD1 (5 bases). The germline V and J ends were trimmed by 3 bases and 2 bases, with 11 bases remaining between them. Germline assignment: CDR1 SGHRS and CDR2 YFSETQ. The length of the CDR3 is 14 residues. The CDR3 bases are TGCGCCAGCAGCTCCGGGACGGGGAACTATGGCTACACCTTC. It translates to CASSSGTGNYGYTF.

A note on this clone: This sample also contains other DNA sequences that code for the same CDR3. The chain combines TRBV7-2 with TRBJ2-7, with TRBD2 identical over 9 bases. The CDR3 is 15 residues long. The ends lost 0 bases at V and 3 bases at J; junction bases unmatched: 3. CDR1 is SGHTA and CDR2 is FQGNSA in the germline V gene. This CDR3 is CASSLAAGGGYEQYF. CDR3 sequence (DNA): TGTGCCAGCAGCTTAGCGGCGGGAGGGGGCTACGAGCAGTACTTC.

This clone was recorded only once. This chain links TRBV7-9 with TRBJ1-6; 8 positions match TRBD1. Germline CDR1 SEHNR, CDR2 FQNEAQ (reference sequence). The CDR3 has 14 amino acids. V lost 5 bases, J lost 10 bases, and 7 bases stayed unmatched. CDR3 nucleotides: TGTGCCAGCAGCCCGACAGGGGTGGCGTCACCCCTCCACTTT. Amino acid sequence: CASSPTGVASPLHF.